The subject of this entry is one TCR beta chain. As yet, its antigen is unknown. Primers: 60 Vbeta forward and 13 Jbeta reverse. Using immunoSEQ multiplex PCR, the repertoire was profiled, and TCRdb retains in-frame clones only, with some absent. The sample has 160,000 or so clones, 70% to 80% seen once. The entry originates in a study of cytomegalovirus exposure and HLA in healthy donors. Study-level points and caveats: The listing of 150 to 200 TCR beta chains classed them as cytomegalovirus-associated. With further analysis later on, most CMV-associated TCR beta chains appeared HLA-restricted. DRB1 had the most TCR associations and HLA-C the fewest, a later analysis found, with rates varying by HLA locus.

The receptor's source is a woman aged 45 to 65 in good health and CMV-seronegative. Sequences were obtained from PBMCs.

CDR3 in amino acids: CASSVAVDSTMGGYTF. In DNA, the CDR3 is TGTGCCAGCAGCGTAGCGGTGGACAGTACTATGGGGGGCTACACCTTC. The rearrangement links TRBV9 to TRBJ1-2; TRBD1 might be the D (6 bases). This CDR3 is 16 amino acids long. Germline V CDR1 and CDR2: SGDLS, YYNGEE. V lost 0 bases and J lost 8, with 20 bases in between.